This T cell receptor beta chain was found in a study of cytomegalovirus exposure and HLA in healthy donors. Clones were read by immunoSEQ multiplex PCR, and TCRdb kept only the in-frame ones, dropping some. Of nearly 80,000 clones in the sample, 93% were seen once. V lost 6 bases to trimming and J lost 5 bases, with 17 bases between them. CDR1 SGDLS and CDR2 YYNGEE come from the germline V gene. CDR3 length: 14 residues. What was sequenced was PBMCs. The chain couples TRBV9 to TRBJ1-2; D uncertain. The TCR originated in a woman in her 30s in good health and CMV-seronegative. CDR3 in DNA: TGTGCCAGCACACCGTCGGGAGATGTATATGGCTACACCTTC. Translating it yields CASTPSGDVYGYTF.